The clone carrying this T cell receptor beta chain was detected ten times or more. Its antigen is undetermined. The table came from immunoSEQ multiplex PCR; TCRdb's copy has only in-frame clones and leaves some out. The repertoire holds some 130,000 clones, with more than 75% as singletons. These data come from a study of T cell responses to AZD1222 COVID-19 vaccine. This CDR3 region has 15 residues. V lost 4 bases and J lost 0, with 10 bases in between. Germline assignment: CDR1 LNHDA and CDR2 SQIVND (reference sequence). Study-level results: White British ancestry dominated among donors, who included more females, and clonal diversity was possibly underestimated.

The chain links TRBV19 to TRBJ1-5, with D unresolved. Sequenced here: peripheral blood, sampled on day 0 of AZD1222 vaccination. The TCR originated in an adult in good health. The CDR3 reads CASSTSLISNQPQHF. CDR3 in DNA: TGTGCCAGTAGTACCTCACTGATTAGCAATCAGCCCCAGCATTTT.